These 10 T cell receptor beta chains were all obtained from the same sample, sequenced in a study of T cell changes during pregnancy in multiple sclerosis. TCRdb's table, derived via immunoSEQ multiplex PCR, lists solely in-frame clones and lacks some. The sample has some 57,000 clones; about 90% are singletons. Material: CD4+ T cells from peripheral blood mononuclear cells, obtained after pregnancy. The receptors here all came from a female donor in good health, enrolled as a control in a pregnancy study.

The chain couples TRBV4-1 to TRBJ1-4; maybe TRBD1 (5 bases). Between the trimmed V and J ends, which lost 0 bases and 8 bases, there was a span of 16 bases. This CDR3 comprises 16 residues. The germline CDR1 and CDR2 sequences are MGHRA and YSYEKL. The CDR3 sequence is CASSQDIPDMGEKLFF. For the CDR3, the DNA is TGCGCCAGCAGCCAAGATATTCCGGACATGGGAGAAAAACTGTTTTTT.

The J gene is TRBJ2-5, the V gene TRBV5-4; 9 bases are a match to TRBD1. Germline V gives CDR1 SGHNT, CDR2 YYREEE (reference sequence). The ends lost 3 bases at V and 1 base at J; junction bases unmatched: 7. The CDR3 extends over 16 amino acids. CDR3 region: CASSSGQGFFQETQYF. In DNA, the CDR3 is TGTGCCAGCAGCTCGGGACAGGGTTTTTTCCAAGAGACCCAGTACTTC.

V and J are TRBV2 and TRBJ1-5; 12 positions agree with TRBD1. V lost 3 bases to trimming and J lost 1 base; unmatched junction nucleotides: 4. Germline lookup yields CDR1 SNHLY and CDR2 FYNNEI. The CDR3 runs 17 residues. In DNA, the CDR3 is TGTGCCAGCAGTGAGGGACAGGGGGCGAGAAGCAATCAGCCCCAGCATTTT. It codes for CASSEGQGARSNQPQHF.

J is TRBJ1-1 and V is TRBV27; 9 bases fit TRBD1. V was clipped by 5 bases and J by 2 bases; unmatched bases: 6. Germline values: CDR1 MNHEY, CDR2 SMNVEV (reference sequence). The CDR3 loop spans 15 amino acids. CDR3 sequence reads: CASSILGQGNTEAFF. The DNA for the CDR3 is TGTGCCAGCAGTATCCTGGGACAGGGAAACACTGAAGCTTTCTTT.

DNA of the CDR3: TGTGCCAGCCGGGACGGCGGGGGGACCCCCCACGAGCAGTACTTC. Translating gives CASRDGGGTPHEQYF. The chain recombines TRBV6-6 with TRBJ2-7, with 8 positions matching TRBD2. J lost 5 bases, V lost 8 bases, and 14 bases had no gene match. The germline gives CDR1 MNHNY, CDR2 SVGAGI (reference sequence). This CDR3 has 15 amino acids.

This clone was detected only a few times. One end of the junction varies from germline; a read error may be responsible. For the CDR3, the DNA is TGTGCCAGCAGCTATCGGGACTATGATTCACCCCTCCACTTT. Translation: CASSYRDYDSPLHF. This chain links TRBV7-2 with TRBJ1-6; weak D call: TRBD1 (5 bases). The CDR3 has 14 amino acids. Germline V gives CDR1 SGHTA, CDR2 FQGNSA. The whole variable domain, remainder taken from reference TRBV7-2 and TRBJ1-6, is GAGVSQSPSNKVTEKGKDVELRCDPISGHTALYWYRQSLGQGLEFLIYFQGNSAPDKSGLPSDRFSAERTGGSVSTLTIQRTQQEDSAVYLCASSYRDYDSPLHFGNGTRLTVT.

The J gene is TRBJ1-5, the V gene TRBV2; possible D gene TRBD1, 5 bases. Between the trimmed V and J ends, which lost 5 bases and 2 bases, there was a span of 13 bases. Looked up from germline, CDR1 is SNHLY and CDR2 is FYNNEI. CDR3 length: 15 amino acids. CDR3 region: CASSSREGGNQPQHF. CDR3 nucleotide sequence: TGTGCCAGCAGTAGTAGGGAAGGGGGCAATCAGCCCCAGCATTTT.

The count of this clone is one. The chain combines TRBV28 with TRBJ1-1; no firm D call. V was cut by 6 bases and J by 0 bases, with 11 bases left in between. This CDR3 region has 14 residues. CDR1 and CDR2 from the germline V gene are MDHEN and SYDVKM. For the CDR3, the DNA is TGTGCCAGCAGACCTCAGGCTCTGAACACTGAAGCTTTCTTT. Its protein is CASRPQALNTEAFF. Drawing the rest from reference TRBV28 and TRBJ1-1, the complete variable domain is DVKVTQSSRYLVKRTGEKVFLECVQDMDHENMFWYRQDPGLGLRLIYFSYDVKMKEKGDIPEGYSVSREKKERFSLILESASTNQTSMYLCASRPQALNTEAFFGQGTRLTVV.

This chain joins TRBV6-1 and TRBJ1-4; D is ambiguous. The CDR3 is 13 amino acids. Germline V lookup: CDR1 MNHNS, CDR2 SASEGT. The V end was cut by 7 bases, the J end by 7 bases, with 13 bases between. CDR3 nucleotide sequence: TGTGCCAGCACCCCTGGAGGAGGTGAAAAACTGTTTTTT. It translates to CASTPGGGEKLFF.

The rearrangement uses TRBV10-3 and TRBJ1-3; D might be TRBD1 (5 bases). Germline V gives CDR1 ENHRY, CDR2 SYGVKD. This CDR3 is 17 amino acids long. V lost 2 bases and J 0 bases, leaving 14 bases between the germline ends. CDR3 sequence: CAISEGGTIYSGNTIYF. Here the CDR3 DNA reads TGTGCCATCAGTGAGGGAGGGACTATATACTCTGGAAACACCATATATTTT.